Sequencing of this T cell receptor beta chain was carried out in a study of CD8 T cells in ankylosing spondylitis listed by TCRdb under 2017. As for the study more broadly: The study set out to find disease-linked TCR variants by profiling T cell receptor beta repertoires in ankylosing spondylitis patients and healthy donors. Peripheral blood samples were taken, and synovial fluid was additionally collected from ankylosing spondylitis patients. The full study cohort was made up of roughly 25 ankylosing spondylitis patients and 95 to 130 healthy donors. General findings and caveats noted by the study authors: The disease-linked clones were reported to be significantly enriched in matched synovial fluid samples from ankylosing spondylitis patients. In peripheral blood, the disease-linked clones were found at relatively low frequencies and had a CD8+ phenotype. Some of the motif variants had been reported before in the synovial fluid and blood of reactive arthritis patients, a finding that suggests common disease-initiation mechanisms. A TCR beta motif made up of several highly homologous amino acid variants appeared to be characteristic of blood from ankylosing spondylitis patients.

At the junction V is shortened by 2 bases and J by 4 bases, with 11 bases in between. From its cysteine to its phenylalanine, the CDR3 spans 15 amino acids. The kept DNA is CDR3 alone, 45 bases in frame from the first base. The germline V gene yields MNHNS for CDR1 and SASEGT for CDR2. To note about this clonotype: Its antigen has not been determined. No much larger clone is present one base from it, and per-base qualities are unavailable.

Sequencing took place on an Illumina HiSeq 2500. Quantitative 5'-RACE with molecular barcodes was used to prepare TCR beta libraries. As for the authors' bioinformatics: A new computational method based on a probabilistic model of VDJ rearrangement was used to identify disease-linked TCR variants. TCRdb cleaned the public reads at Q25 with fastp, built clones with MiXCR and kept in-frame beta chains. Entries that share a CDR3 protein sequence are merged under the most common genes and DNA. TCRdb, not the original authors, processed these V and J calls. In this sample the table shows over 200,000 distinct CDR3 sequences, around 18% of which occur a single time. Jointly, the top ten make up approximately 42% of the sample.

The receptor's source is a male donor with ankylosing spondylitis. The sequenced material came from blood, either unsorted or a sorted T cell fraction (not recorded which). The rearrangement combines TRBV6-1 with TRBJ2-2, with the D gene not clear enough to name. For the CDR3, the sequence is CASSEKGSGTGELFF. Read as DNA, the sequence is TGTGCCAGCAGTGAAAAAGGGTCCGGCACCGGGGAGCTGTTTTTT.